These 27 T cell receptor beta chains came from one sample sequenced in a study of blood T cell repertoires in COVID-19. Repertoires were generated with immunoSEQ multiplex PCR, while TCRdb's copy carries only in-frame clones and drops some. The sample holds tens of thousands of clones; more than 75% are singletons and the top ten take almost 7%. The sequenced material came from peripheral blood. The receptors stem from a man between 50 and 59 years old with active or convalescent COVID-19.

The gene calls are TRBV4-1 and TRBJ2-3, with D possibly being TRBD2 (7 bases). Germline V gene lookup returns CDR1 MGHRA and CDR2 YSYEKL. Trimming cost V 0 bases and J 4 bases, with 14 bases left between them. The CDR3 is 16 residues long. CDR3 in DNA: TGCGCCAGCAGCCAAGATGGGGGCGGGGGTGCAGATACGCAGTATTTT. Translated, it gives CASSQDGGGGADTQYF.

The rearrangement joins TRBV25-1 to TRBJ2-3; 8 nucleotides agree with TRBD1. V lost 4 bases to trimming and J lost 3 bases; unmatched junction nucleotides: 6. The germline V gene has CDR1 MGHDK and CDR2 SYGVNS. The CDR3 runs to 15 residues. This CDR3 reads CASSVYRGFTDTQYF. CDR3 DNA: TGTGCCAGCAGTGTATACAGGGGGTTTACAGATACGCAGTATTTT.

The chain couples TRBV18 to TRBJ2-5; D possibly corresponds to TRBD1 (6 bases). Germline loops: CDR1 KGHSH, CDR2 LQKENI. This CDR3 region has 13 residues. Trimming removed 3 bases at V and 5 bases at J, with 10 bases between. CDR3 protein: CASSPPQGETQYF. The CDR3 bases are TGTGCCAGCTCACCCCCCCAGGGGGAGACCCAGTACTTC.

This clone was seen a single time. The gene calls are TRBV12-3 or TRBV12-4 and TRBJ2-1, with TRBD2 as a possible D gene (5 bases). V was shortened by 6 bases and J by 3 bases, with 6 bases between the two germline ends. The length of the CDR3 is 12 residues. DNA for the CDR3: TGTGCCAGCAGCCGGGGCTACAATGAGCAGTTCTTC. It codes for CASSRGYNEQFF.

The chain is built from TRBV28 and TRBJ1-1; 8 bases fit TRBD1. Per the germline V gene, CDR1 is MDHEN and CDR2 is SYDVKM. The CDR3 is 14 amino acids. V lost 8 bases to trimming and J lost 4 bases; unmatched junction nucleotides: 9. CDR3 coding DNA: TGTGCCAGCTGCTGGGGGCAGGGGGCCACTGAAGCTTTCTTT. Translation: CASCWGQGATEAFF.

This clone was recorded once. CDR3 region: CASSLGTSGGIGTDTQYF. DNA of the CDR3: TGCGCCAGCAGCTTGGGGACTAGCGGGGGGATCGGCACAGATACGCAGTATTTT. The gene calls are TRBV5-1 and TRBJ2-3; 14 bases agree with TRBD2. The germline gives CDR1 SGHRS, CDR2 YFSETQ. This CDR3 spans 18 amino acids. V gave up 0 bases and J gave up 1 base; unmatched junction bases: 4.

This chain links TRBV29-1 with TRBJ2-2, with 9 bases fitting TRBD1. The CDR3 covers 16 residues. Per germline, CDR1 SQVTM and CDR2 ANQGSEA. Trimming cost V 7 bases and J 4 bases; bases outside gene matches: 13. As DNA, the CDR3 is TGCAGCGCCACTCAGAGAGTGACAGGGGGCACCGGGGAGCTGTTTTTT. Translated: CSATQRVTGGTGELFF.

This clone was seen a handful of times. J is TRBJ1-5 and V is TRBV19; the match to TRBD1 covers 11 bases. Trimming at V came to 3 bases and at J to 1 base, leaving 11 bases not matched to a gene. Per the germline V gene, CDR1 is LNHDA and CDR2 is SQIVND (reference sequence). The CDR3 loop spans 19 amino acids. CDR3 DNA: TGTGCCAGTAGTATCGGACAGGGGGCCTCGTTTAGCAGCAATCAGCCCCAGCATTTT. It is translated as CASSIGQGASFSSNQPQHF.

The chain is built from TRBV6-2 or TRBV6-3 and TRBJ2-7; 10 positions match TRBD2. The germline V gene encodes CDR1 MNHEY and CDR2 SVGEGT. The CDR3 is made up of 16 amino acids. The V segment lost 6 bases and the J segment 5 bases; nucleotides outside the gene matches: 13. CDR3 amino acids: CASSYGGLAGADEQYF. In DNA, the CDR3 is TGTGCCAGCAGCTATGGGGGGCTAGCGGGGGCCGACGAGCAGTACTTC.

This chain uses TRBV27 with TRBJ2-3, with a possible D match to TRBD1 (6 bases). The CDR3 totals 13 residues. Looked up from germline, CDR1 is MNHEY and CDR2 is SMNVEV (reference sequence). V was pared by 5 bases and J by 5 bases, with 11 bases between. This chain's CDR3 is CASSPLQGDTQYF. Here the CDR3 DNA reads TGTGCCAGCAGTCCACTACAGGGAGATACGCAGTATTTT.

This chain connects TRBV5-6 to TRBJ2-4; 7 nucleotides agree with TRBD2. In germline, CDR1 is SGHDT, CDR2 YYEEEE. The J segment lost 15 bases and the V segment lost 4 bases, leaving 16 bases of the junction unmatched. This CDR3 region has 14 residues. The DNA of the CDR3 is TGTGCCAGCAGCGGGGGAGGGCAGCAGCTAAGGGGGTACTTC. Protein sequence: CASSGGGQQLRGYF. The full variable domain, its missing parts supplied by reference TRBV5-6 and TRBJ2-4, is DAGVTQSPTHLIKTRGQQVTLRCSPKSGHDTVSWYQQALGQGPQFIFQYYEEEERQRGNFPDRFSGHQFPNYSSELNVNALLLGDSALYLCASSGGGQQLRGYFGAGTRLSVL.

The V gene is TRBV18, the J gene TRBJ1-2; no clear D. The CDR3 loop spans 15 amino acids. V lost 2 bases and J lost 1, with 11 bases in between. The germline CDR1 and CDR2 sequences are KGHSH and LQKENI. The CDR3 spells CASSPAADFNYGYTF. The CDR3 coding sequence is TGTGCCAGCTCACCAGCGGCGGATTTTAACTATGGCTACACCTTC.

The chain has TRBV28 and TRBJ2-5; 8 bases agree with TRBD2. Germline CDR1 is MDHEN and CDR2 is SYDVKM. This CDR3 is built from 16 residues. V lost 6 bases to trimming and J lost 5 bases; unmatched junction nucleotides: 14. CDR3 sequence: CASRPVLIQRGETQYF. The CDR3 DNA reads TGTGCCAGCAGACCTGTTTTAATCCAGCGGGGGGAGACCCAGTACTTC.

The chain employs TRBV10-1 and TRBJ1-1; weak D call: TRBD1 (6 bases). V was pared by 4 bases and J by 0 bases, with 9 bases between. CDR1 and CDR2 (germline): WNHNN, SYGVQD (reference sequence). The CDR3 loop spans 14 amino acids. In DNA form, the CDR3 reads TGCGCCAGCAGTGCTGGGGGCATGAACACTGAAGCTTTCTTT. Its translation is CASSAGGMNTEAFF.

The J gene is TRBJ2-5, the V gene TRBV7-9, with D possibly being TRBD2 (5 bases). Germline CDR1 SEHNR, CDR2 FQNEAQ (reference sequence). The CDR3 totals 12 residues. Trimming left V 6 bases short and J 5 bases short, with 10 bases between. CDR3 DNA: TGTGCCAGCAGGCCTACGGGGGAGACCCAGTACTTC. It specifies CASRPTGETQYF.

The rearrangement uses TRBV6-6 and TRBJ1-2; 10 positions match TRBD1. Per the germline V gene, CDR1 is MNHNY and CDR2 is SVGAGI (reference sequence). With V trimmed by 0 bases and J by 10 bases, 8 bases remained unmatched. The CDR3 spans 15 residues. The CDR3 sequence is CASSYSNDRGQDYTF. DNA of the CDR3: TGTGCCAGCAGTTACTCCAACGACAGGGGGCAGGACTACACCTTC.

The V gene is TRBV11-3, the J gene TRBJ1-1; D is ambiguous. The CDR3 is 14 amino acids. The V end lost 2 bases, the J end lost 3 bases, and 10 bases lay between the germline ends. In germline, CDR1 is SGHNT, CDR2 YENEEA. CDR3 nucleotides: TGTGCCAGCAGCTTATACTTGGAGGACACTGAAGCTTTCTTT. Amino acids: CASSLYLEDTEAFF.

This chain links TRBV24-1 with TRBJ2-1, with no clear D. The CDR3 has 11 amino acids. CDR1 KGHDR and CDR2 SFDVKD come from the germline V gene. Trimming left V 5 bases short and J 7 bases short, with 5 bases between. CDR3 nucleotide sequence: TGTGCCACCAGTGGGCCTAATGAGCAGTTCTTC. Amino acid sequence: CATSGPNEQFF.

The chain couples TRBV5-1 to TRBJ2-1; TRBD1 agrees at 8 bases. With 0 bases clipped from V and 7 bases from J, the junction kept 9 bases outside the gene matches. This CDR3 has 16 residues. The germline V gene has CDR1 SGHRS and CDR2 YFSETQ. This chain's CDR3 is CASSLDPGGMGNEQFF. DNA for the CDR3: TGCGCCAGCAGCTTGGATCCAGGGGGCATGGGGAATGAGCAGTTCTTC.

The chain recombines TRBV10-3 with TRBJ2-2; 7 positions agree with TRBD1. The length of the CDR3 is 15 residues. V lost 7 bases, J lost 4 bases, and 9 bases stayed unmatched. Germline CDR1 reads ENHRY; CDR2 reads SYGVKD. CDR3 residues: CAITEGTAPTGELFF. The CDR3 DNA sequence: TGTGCCATCACCGAAGGGACAGCTCCCACCGGGGAGCTGTTTTTT.

V gene TRBV3-1 (or the pseudogene TRBV3-2) combines with J gene TRBJ2-3; D is perhaps TRBD1 (6 bases). The V gene lost 3 bases and the J gene lost 5 bases, with 12 bases spanning the gap. Germline CDR1 reads LGHDT; CDR2 reads YNNKEL (reference sequence). The CDR3 consists of 14 residues. The CDR3 loop is CASSHRGQGDTQYF. CDR3 nucleotide sequence: TGTGCCAGCAGCCACAGGGGTCAGGGAGATACGCAGTATTTT.

The rearrangement links TRBV18 to TRBJ2-1; TRBD2 matches 9 bases. The CDR3 is 16 residues long. From germline, CDR1 is KGHSH and CDR2 LQKENI. V lost 4 bases and J lost 2; bases outside the gene matches: 6. As DNA, the CDR3 is TGTGCCAGCTCACGTATTAGCGGGGGTCCCTACAATGAGCAGTTCTTC. Translated: CASSRISGGPYNEQFF.

This chain uses TRBV5-1 with TRBJ2-5, with a tentative D call TRBD2 (6 bases). From germline, CDR1 is SGHRS and CDR2 YFSETQ. The germline V and J ends were trimmed by 4 bases and 5 bases, with 21 bases remaining between them. The CDR3 runs to 16 residues. CDR3 DNA: TGCGCCAGCAGCGTCATTACTAGCCCTGGGACCGAGACCCAGTACTTC. This translates into CASSVITSPGTETQYF.

This clone appeared once. The chain has TRBV29-1 and TRBJ1-2; 8 nucleotides agree with TRBD1. Trimming at V came to 3 bases and at J to 3 bases, leaving 6 bases not matched to a gene. The CDR3 has 14 amino acids. The V gene's germline CDR1 is SQVTM and CDR2 ANQGSEA. In DNA, the CDR3 is TGCAGCGTTGAGTTTACAGGGGGATACTATGGCTACACCTTC. Translation: CSVEFTGGYYGYTF.

The chain employs TRBV5-1 and TRBJ2-3, with a possible D match to TRBD1 (6 bases). CDR3 length: 14 residues. Germline assignment: CDR1 SGHRS and CDR2 YFSETQ. Trimming left V 6 bases short and J 3 bases short, with 14 bases between. CDR3 bases: TGCGCCAGCACCCAGGGGAGACCAACAGATACGCAGTATTTT. This translates into CASTQGRPTDTQYF.

The chain has TRBV3-1 (or the pseudogene TRBV3-2) and TRBJ2-2, with a tentative D call TRBD2 (5 bases). V lost 2 bases, J lost 8 bases, and 12 bases lay in between. Per the germline V gene, CDR1 is LGHDT and CDR2 is YNNKEL (reference sequence). This CDR3 has 14 amino acids. CDR3 sequence: CASSQLRRGGELFF. The CDR3 DNA follows: TGTGCCAGCAGCCAACTTCGGCGAGGGGGGGAGCTGTTTTTT.

This sequence joins TRBV11-2 and TRBJ2-3; D is possibly TRBD2 (6 bases). V shed 4 bases and J shed 0 bases, with 23 bases lying between them. Per the germline V gene, CDR1 is SGHAT and CDR2 is FQNNGV. The CDR3 spans 19 residues. CDR3 bases: TGTGCCAGCAGCTCCGGGAGACTGCGTGGGGTAATGAGCACAGATACGCAGTATTTT. Translation gives CASSSGRLRGVMSTDTQYF.